This T cell receptor (beta chain) was captured in a study of early T cells in non-severe SARS-CoV-2 infection. The overall study: Alpha and beta chains were unpaired, from unsorted whole-blood bulk RNA.

This clonotype showed up just a few times. Its antigen is not known. Individually, cDNA molecules had unique molecular identifiers attached to them. From the 5' RACE reads, TCRdb called clonotypes with MiXCR, one entry per CDR3 protein. In the table there are tens of thousands of distinct CDR3 sequences, 11% to 15% of which are singletons. Study outcomes and limitations: Matching against VDJdb likely underestimated virus-specific expansions, favoring anti-spike CD8.

CDR1 is SGDLS and CDR2 is YYNGEE in the germline V gene. The V segment lost 0 bases and the J segment 4 bases; nucleotides outside the gene matches: 8. The CDR3 spans 17 residues. The genes are TRBV9 and TRBJ2-1; TRBD2 aligns across 9 bases. The sample consisted of whole blood. The clonotype was recovered from an adult who was a healthcare worker with PCR-confirmed SARS-CoV-2 infection or an uninfected control (not recorded which). The CDR3 reads CASSVENSGGFYNEQFF. The CDR3 region has the DNA TGTGCCAGCAGCGTAGAAAATAGCGGGGGTTTTTACAATGAGCAGTTCTTC.